This T cell receptor (beta chain) was recorded in a study of control samples from healthy donors and cancer patients. Clones were read by immunoSEQ multiplex PCR, and TCRdb kept only the in-frame ones, dropping some. The sample shows about 110,000 clones, 80% to 90% of them seen only once. Germline lookup yields CDR1 LNHDA and CDR2 SQIVND (reference sequence). Trimming left V 9 bases short and J 1 base short, with 9 bases between. This CDR3 contains 12 residues. The receptor was derived from a woman between 50 and 59 years old in good health. The gene calls are TRBV19 and TRBJ1-1; no firm D call. Sequencing input: blood. The CDR3 is CASRGGNTEAFF. DNA for the CDR3: TGTGCCAGCCGTGGTGGGAACACTGAAGCTTTCTTT.